This T cell receptor (beta chain) is drawn from a study of cytomegalovirus exposure and HLA in healthy donors. Notes on the study in general: Across donors, most TCRs were seen rarely, yet some public ones were widespread. Among TCR beta chains, those listed as cytomegalovirus-associated numbered 164.

Note on this clone: Antigen: not known.

This PCR relied on a set of 60 Vbeta primers and 13 Jbeta primers. The data were produced by immunoSEQ multiplex PCR, yet TCRdb's version contains in-frame clones alone and is incomplete. The data show 55,000 to 65,000 clones, about 80% seen once. CDR1 and CDR2 (germline): SGHAT, FQNNGV. The CDR3 is made up of 16 amino acids. Trimming at V came to 4 bases and at J to 5 bases, leaving 11 bases not matched to a gene. The receptor's source is a woman in her forties in good health and CMV-seropositive. J is TRBJ2-3 and V is TRBV11-2; 8 bases match TRBD2. What was sequenced was PBMCs. As DNA, the CDR3 is TGTGCCAGCAGCTCCCCCTGGAAGCGGGGGAGAGATACGCAGTATTTT. This codes for CASSSPWKRGRDTQYF.